This T cell receptor beta chain was recovered during a study of shared clonotypes between healthy human individuals. Deep-level assay runs were performed. Only in-frame clones appear in the TCRdb table, and some are missing; sequencing was by immunoSEQ multiplex PCR. The sample has around 700,000 clones, 92% seen once; the top ten hold approximately 25%. The CDR3 runs 17 residues. Germline loops: CDR1 LNHNV, CDR2 YYDKDF (reference sequence). Trimming shortened V by 1 base and J by 2 bases, and 18 bases separated the two germline ends. Positively selected for CCR7, the CD45RO-negative cells used as naive CD8 cells excluded terminally differentiated effector memory CD45RA+ cells. The count of this clone is one. The antigen is not known. Study-level results: Larger estimated richness was generally recorded for naive subsets relative to memory subsets.

The origin of this receptor is a man aged 30 to 45 in good health. The sequenced sample consisted of naive CD8+ T cells sorted from blood. The rearrangement links TRBV15 to TRBJ2-7; tentative D call: TRBD1 (6 bases). The CDR3 loop is CATSRGGSRDRPYEQYF. For the CDR3, the DNA is TGTGCCACCAGCAGAGGAGGCTCCCGAGACAGGCCCTACGAGCAGTACTTC.